This T cell receptor beta chain emerged from a study of cytomegalovirus exposure and HLA in healthy donors (dated by TCRdb to about 2017). About the full investigation: The roughly 670 repertoires of the first cohort and the approximately 110 validation repertoires were produced on the same platform, according to a later analysis. The aim of the study was to test whether cataloging public T cell receptors could identify signatures of past pathogen exposure. High-throughput TCR immunosequencing, statistical association of individual TCRs with disease status, and machine learning were combined to predict cytomegalovirus infection status. In addition to the first cohort of 666 subjects, a separate validation cohort of under 150 different subjects was used.

Separate from the approximately 670-subject first cohort, the validation cohort of 90 to 150 subjects was the group to which the donors belonged. Overall study results and their limits: The validation cohort had no HLA typing available for a later analysis, so co-occurrence within that cohort was assessed over all 130 or so repertoires. While some public TCRs were present in many individuals, most TCR sequences turned up only very rarely across donors. The classifier was reported to diagnose cytomegalovirus status with high specificity and sensitivity in both the original cohort and the validation cohort. In the study, around 150 TCR beta chains were listed as associated with cytomegalovirus. It was suggested by the authors that the approach could potentially be generalized to other disease states and immunological phenotypes. A later analysis found that TCRs clustered in the first cohort also tended to co-occur in the approximately 120 validation repertoires, with about 94% of cluster scores above 0. A few of the identified cytomegalovirus-associated TCR beta chains were confirmed in vitro to be specific for cytomegalovirus antigens.

The method was the immunoSEQ multiplex PCR assay. Under the source paper's analysis protocol: A statistical classification framework was built to diagnose cytomegalovirus status from the catalog of TCR beta chain sequences. Sourced from immuneACCESS, this table was stored by TCRdb with only in-frame sequences that have V and J called. A share of the clones is absent; for the studies checked, an unresolved V gene accounts for under half, and the remainder has no known explanation. That table gives V, J and clone size, and the DNA gave D and trimming. The sample yields around 99,000 clones; about nine tenths were counted once. The top ten clones comprise 2% to 2.5% of the sample. The germline V gene encodes CDR1 MNHEY and CDR2 SVGAGI. The junction carries 16 bases between V and J, which are trimmed by 8 bases and 2 bases respectively. The CDR3 contains 15 residues, cysteine and phenylalanine counted. This entry keeps only the CDR3 DNA: 45 bases, framed from base 1.

This clone was found once. Its recognized antigen is unknown. One base away there is no much larger clone; base qualities are not given. The chain is assembled from TRBV6-5 and TRBJ2-1, and possibly TRBD2, on 7 matching bases. The TCR comes from a woman between 18 and 29 years old in good health and CMV-seronegative. Sequenced material: PBMCs. CDR3 loop: CASVRGRGAYNEQFF. The sequenced DNA: TGTGCCAGCGTTAGAGGGAGGGGGGCCTACAATGAGCAGTTCTTC.